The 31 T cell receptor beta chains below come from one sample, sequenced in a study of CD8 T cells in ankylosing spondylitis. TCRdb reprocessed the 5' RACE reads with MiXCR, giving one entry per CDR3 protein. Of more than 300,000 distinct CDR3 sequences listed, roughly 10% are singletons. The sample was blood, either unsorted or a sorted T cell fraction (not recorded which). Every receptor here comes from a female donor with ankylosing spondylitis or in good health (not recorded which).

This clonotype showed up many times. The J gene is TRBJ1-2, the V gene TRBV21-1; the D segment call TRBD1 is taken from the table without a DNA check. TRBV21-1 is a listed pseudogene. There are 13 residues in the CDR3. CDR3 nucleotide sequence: TGTGCCAGGTACAGGGTACCTAACTATGGCTACACCTTC. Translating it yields CARYRVPNYGYTF.

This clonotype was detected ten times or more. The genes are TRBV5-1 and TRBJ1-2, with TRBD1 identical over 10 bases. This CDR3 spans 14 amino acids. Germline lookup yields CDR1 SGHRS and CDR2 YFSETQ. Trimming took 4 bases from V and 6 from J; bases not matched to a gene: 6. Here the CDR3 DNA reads TGCGCCAGCAGCCGAACAGGGACAGGGGATGGCTACACCTTC. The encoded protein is CASSRTGTGDGYTF.

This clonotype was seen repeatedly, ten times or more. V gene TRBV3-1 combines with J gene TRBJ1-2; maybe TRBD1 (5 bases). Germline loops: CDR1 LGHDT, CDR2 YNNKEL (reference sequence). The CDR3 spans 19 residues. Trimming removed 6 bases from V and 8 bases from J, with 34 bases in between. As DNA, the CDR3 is TGTGCCAGCAGTCCAAGTTTTATAGGACATTCTCCTCGATTTGGCGGCTACACCTTC. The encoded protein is CASSPSFIGHSPRFGGYTF.

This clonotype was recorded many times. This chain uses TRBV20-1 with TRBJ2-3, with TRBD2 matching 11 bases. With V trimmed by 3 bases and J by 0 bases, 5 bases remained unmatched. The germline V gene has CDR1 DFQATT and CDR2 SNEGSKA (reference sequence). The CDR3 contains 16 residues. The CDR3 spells CSASGLAGGSTDTQYF. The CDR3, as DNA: TGCAGTGCTAGTGGCCTAGCGGGGGGCAGCACAGATACGCAGTATTTT.

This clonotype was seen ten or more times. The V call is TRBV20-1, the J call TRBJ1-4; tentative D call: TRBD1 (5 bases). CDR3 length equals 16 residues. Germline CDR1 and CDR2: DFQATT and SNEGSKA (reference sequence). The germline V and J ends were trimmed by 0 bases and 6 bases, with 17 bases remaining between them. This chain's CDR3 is CSARDPRQFKDEKLFF. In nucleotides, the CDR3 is TGCAGTGCTAGAGACCCCCGACAGTTCAAAGATGAAAAACTGTTTTTT.

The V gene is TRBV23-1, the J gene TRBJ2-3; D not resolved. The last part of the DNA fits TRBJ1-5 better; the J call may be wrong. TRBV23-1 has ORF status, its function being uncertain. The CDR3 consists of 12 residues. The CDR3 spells CASSQFLYTQHF. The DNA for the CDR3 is TGCGCCAGCAGTCAATTTTTGTATACGCAGCATTTT.

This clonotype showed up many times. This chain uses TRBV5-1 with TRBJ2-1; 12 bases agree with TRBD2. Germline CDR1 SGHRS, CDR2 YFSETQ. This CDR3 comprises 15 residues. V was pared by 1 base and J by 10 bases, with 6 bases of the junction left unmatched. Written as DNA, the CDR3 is TGCGCCAGCAGCTTGTCTACTAGCGGGAGGAACGAGCAGTTCTTC. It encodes CASSLSTSGRNEQFF.

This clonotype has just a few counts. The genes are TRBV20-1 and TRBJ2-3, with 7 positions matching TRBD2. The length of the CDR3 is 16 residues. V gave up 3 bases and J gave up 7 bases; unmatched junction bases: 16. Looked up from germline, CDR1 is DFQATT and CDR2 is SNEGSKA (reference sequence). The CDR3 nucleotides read TGCAGTGCTAGTTACTACAGCGGGAAATTTTTGAATACGCAGTATTTT. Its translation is CSASYYSGKFLNTQYF.

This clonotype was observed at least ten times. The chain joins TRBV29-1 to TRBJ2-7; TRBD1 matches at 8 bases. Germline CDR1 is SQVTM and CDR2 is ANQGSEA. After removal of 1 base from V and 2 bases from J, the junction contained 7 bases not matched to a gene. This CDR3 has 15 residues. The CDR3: CSVEVRGQGTYEQYF. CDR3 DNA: TGCAGCGTTGAAGTTCGAGGACAGGGAACCTACGAGCAGTACTTC.

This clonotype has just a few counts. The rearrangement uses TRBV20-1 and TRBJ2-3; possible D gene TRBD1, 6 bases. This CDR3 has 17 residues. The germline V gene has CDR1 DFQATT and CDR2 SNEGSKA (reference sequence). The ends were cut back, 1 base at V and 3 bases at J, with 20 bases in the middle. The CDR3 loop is CSARGSGRGLRTDTQYF. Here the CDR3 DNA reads TGCAGTGCTAGAGGCTCGGGCAGGGGATTACGAACAGATACGCAGTATTTT.

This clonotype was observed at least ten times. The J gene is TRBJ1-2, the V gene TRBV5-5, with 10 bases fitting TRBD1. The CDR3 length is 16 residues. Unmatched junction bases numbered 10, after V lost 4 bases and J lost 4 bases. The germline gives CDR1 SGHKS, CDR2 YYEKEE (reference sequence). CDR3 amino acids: CASSLAGTGELYGYTF. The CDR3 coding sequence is TGTGCCAGCAGCCTAGCCGGGACAGGGGAGCTCTATGGCTACACCTTC. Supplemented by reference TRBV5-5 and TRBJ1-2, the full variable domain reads DAGVTQSPTHLIKTRGQQVTLRCSPISGHKSVSWYQQVLGQGPQFIFQYYEKEERGRGNFPDRFSARQFPNYSSELNVNALLLGDSALYLCASSLAGTGELYGYTFGSGTRLTVV.

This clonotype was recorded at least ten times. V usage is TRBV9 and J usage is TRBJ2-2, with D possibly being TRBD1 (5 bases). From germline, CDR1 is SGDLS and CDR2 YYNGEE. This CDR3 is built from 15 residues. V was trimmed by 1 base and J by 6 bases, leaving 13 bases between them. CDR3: CASSVQGLDSGELFF. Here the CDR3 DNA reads TGTGCCAGCAGCGTACAGGGTCTGGATTCCGGGGAGCTGTTTTTT.

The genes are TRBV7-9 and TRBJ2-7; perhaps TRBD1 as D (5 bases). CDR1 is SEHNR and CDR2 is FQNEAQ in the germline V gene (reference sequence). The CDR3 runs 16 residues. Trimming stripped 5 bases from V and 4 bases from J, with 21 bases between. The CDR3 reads CASSPLEVRVKYEQYF. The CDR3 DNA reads TGTGCCAGCAGCCCCCTTGAGGTCAGGGTAAAGTACGAGCAGTACTTC.

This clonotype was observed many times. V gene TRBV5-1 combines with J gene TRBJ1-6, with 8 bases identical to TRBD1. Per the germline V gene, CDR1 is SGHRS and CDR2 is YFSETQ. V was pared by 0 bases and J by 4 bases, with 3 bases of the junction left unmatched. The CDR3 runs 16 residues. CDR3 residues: CASSLEQGAYNSPLHF. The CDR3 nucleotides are TGCGCCAGCAGCTTGGAGCAGGGGGCTTATAATTCACCCCTCCACTTT.

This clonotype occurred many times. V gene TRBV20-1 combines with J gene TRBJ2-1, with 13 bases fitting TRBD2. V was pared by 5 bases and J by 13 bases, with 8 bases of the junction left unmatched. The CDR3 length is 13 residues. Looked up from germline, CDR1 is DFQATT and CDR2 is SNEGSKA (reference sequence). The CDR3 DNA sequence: TGCAGTGCTCCCAGTGGGACTAGCGGGAAACAGTTCTTC. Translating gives CSAPSGTSGKQFF.

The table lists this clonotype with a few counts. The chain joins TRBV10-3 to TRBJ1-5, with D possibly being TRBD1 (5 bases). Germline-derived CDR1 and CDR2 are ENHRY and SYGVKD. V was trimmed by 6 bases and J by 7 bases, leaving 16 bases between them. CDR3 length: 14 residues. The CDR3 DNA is TGTGCCATCAGGTCGGGGGGTGGAGAACAGCCCCAGCATTTT. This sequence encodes CAIRSGGGEQPQHF.

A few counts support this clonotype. DNA for the CDR3: TGTGCCACCAGCTCCCGGGACTTAAGGGGCGAGCAGTACTTC. This sequence encodes CATSSRDLRGEQYF. The rearrangement uses TRBV15 and TRBJ2-7; the D gene is possibly TRBD2 (6 bases). V dropped 5 bases and J dropped 6 bases, with 17 bases sitting between them. Germline CDR1 is LNHNV and CDR2 is YYDKDF (reference sequence). The CDR3 is 14 amino acids.

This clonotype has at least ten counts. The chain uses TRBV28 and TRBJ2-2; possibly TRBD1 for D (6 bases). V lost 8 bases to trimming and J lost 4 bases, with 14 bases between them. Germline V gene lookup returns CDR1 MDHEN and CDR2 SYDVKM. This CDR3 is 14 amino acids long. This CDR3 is CASLRGQATGELFF. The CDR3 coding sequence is TGTGCCAGCTTGAGGGGACAAGCCACCGGGGAGCTGTTTTTT.

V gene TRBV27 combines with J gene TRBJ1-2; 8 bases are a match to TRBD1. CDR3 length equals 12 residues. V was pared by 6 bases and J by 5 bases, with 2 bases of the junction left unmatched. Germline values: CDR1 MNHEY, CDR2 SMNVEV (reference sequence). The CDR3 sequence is CASRTGGYGYTF. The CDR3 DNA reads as TGTGCCAGCAGAACAGGGGGTTATGGCTACACCTTC.

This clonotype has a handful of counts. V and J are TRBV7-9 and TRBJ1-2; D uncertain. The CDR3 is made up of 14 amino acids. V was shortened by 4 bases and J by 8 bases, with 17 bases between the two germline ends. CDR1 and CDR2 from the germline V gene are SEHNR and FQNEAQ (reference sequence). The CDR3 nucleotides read TGTGCCAGCAGCTCACCCGGGAGTCCCCGCGGCTACACCTTC. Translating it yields CASSSPGSPRGYTF.

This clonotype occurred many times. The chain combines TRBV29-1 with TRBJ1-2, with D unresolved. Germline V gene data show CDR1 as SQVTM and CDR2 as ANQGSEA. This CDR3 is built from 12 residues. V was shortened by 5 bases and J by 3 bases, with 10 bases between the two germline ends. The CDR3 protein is CSVQERDYGYTF. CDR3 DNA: TGCAGCGTTCAGGAGAGGGACTATGGCTACACCTTC.

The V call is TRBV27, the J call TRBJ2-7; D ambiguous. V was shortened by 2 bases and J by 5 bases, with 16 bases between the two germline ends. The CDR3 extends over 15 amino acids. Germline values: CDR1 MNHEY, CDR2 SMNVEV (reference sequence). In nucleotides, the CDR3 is TGTGCCAGCAGTTTAGTATACGGTAACCTACACGAGCAGTACTTC. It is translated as CASSLVYGNLHEQYF.

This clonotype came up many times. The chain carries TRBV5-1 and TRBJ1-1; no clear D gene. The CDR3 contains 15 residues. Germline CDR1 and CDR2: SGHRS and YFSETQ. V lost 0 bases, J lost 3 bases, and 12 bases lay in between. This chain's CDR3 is CASSLGRTLYTEAFF. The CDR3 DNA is TGCGCCAGCAGCTTGGGGAGGACGCTGTACACTGAAGCTTTCTTT.

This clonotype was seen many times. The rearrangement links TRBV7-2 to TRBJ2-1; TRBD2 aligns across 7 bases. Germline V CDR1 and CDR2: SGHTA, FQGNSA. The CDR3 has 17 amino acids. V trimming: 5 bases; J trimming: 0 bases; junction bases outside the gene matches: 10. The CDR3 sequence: CASSPMGLAVSYNEQFF. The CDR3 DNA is TGTGCCAGCAGCCCCATGGGGCTAGCGGTCTCCTACAATGAGCAGTTCTTC.

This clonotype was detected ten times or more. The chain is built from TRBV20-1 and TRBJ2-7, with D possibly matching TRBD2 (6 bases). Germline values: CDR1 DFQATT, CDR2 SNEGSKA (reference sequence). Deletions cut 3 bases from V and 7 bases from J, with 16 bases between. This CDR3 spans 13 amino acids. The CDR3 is CSASIASEQEQYF. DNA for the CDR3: TGCAGTGCTAGTATCGCTAGCGAACAAGAGCAGTACTTC.

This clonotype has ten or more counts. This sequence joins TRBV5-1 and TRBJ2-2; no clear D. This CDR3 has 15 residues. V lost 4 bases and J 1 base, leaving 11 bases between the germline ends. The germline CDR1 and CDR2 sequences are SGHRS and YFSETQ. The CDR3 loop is CASSRGQLNTGELFF. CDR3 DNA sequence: TGCGCCAGCAGCCGCGGTCAGTTGAACACCGGGGAGCTGTTTTTT.

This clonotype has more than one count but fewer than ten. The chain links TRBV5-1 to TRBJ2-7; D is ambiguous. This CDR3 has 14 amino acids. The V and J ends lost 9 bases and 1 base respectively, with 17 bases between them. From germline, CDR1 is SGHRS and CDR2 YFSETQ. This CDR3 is CATSRQAESYEQYF. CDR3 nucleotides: TGCGCCACTTCTAGGCAGGCGGAATCCTACGAGCAGTACTTC.

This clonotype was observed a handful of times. CDR3 bases: TGTGCCAGCAGCCCCGGGCCGGCCTCGGGCTACACCTTC. Residues: CASSPGPASGYTF. The V gene is TRBV5-6, the J gene TRBJ1-2; no clear D gene. CDR1 SGHDT and CDR2 YYEEEE come from the germline V gene. CDR3 length equals 13 residues. V was shortened by 4 bases and J by 8 bases, with 15 bases between the two germline ends. The variable domain in full, completed from reference TRBV5-6 and TRBJ1-2, reads DAGVTQSPTHLIKTRGQQVTLRCSPKSGHDTVSWYQQALGQGPQFIFQYYEEEERQRGNFPDRFSGHQFPNYSSELNVNALLLGDSALYLCASSPGPASGYTFGSGTRLTVV.

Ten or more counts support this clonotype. CDR3 residues: CAIMPWTGGNTGELFF. The CDR3 coding sequence is TGTGCCATCATGCCCTGGACAGGGGGGAACACCGGGGAGCTGTTTTTT. V is TRBV10-3 and J is TRBJ2-2, with 10 bases identical to TRBD1. Germline V gives CDR1 ENHRY, CDR2 SYGVKD. The CDR3 is 16 amino acids. Trimming took 7 bases from V and 1 from J; bases not matched to a gene: 6.

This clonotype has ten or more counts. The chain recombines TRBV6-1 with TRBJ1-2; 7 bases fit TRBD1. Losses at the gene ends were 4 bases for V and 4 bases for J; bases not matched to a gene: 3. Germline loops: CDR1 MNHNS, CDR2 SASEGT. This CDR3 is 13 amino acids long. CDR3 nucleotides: TGTGCCAGCAGTGTGGACAGGTCCTATGGCTACACCTTC. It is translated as CASSVDRSYGYTF.

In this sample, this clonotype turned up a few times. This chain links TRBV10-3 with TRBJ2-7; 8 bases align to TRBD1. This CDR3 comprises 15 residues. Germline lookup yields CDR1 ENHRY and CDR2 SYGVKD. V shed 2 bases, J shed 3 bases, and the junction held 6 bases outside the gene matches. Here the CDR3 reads CAISEGAGGFYEQYF. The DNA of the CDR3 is TGTGCCATCAGTGAGGGAGCAGGGGGCTTCTACGAGCAGTACTTC.